A single sample gave rise to the 30 T cell receptor beta chains below, sequenced in a study of shared clonotypes between healthy human individuals. The assay was immunoSEQ multiplex PCR, and TCRdb's table has in-frame clones only and misses some. The sample contains roughly 450,000 clones, 70% to 80% of which appear only once. The material sequenced was PBMCs. These receptor sequences come from a woman between 40 and 55 years old in good health. Some clones in this sample may be carry-over from other donors' samples.

This clone was detected once. It may be a read error: a sequence one base away is much more abundant. The chain joins TRBV7-2 to TRBJ2-5, with 14 positions matching TRBD2. Germline V gene lookup returns CDR1 SGHTA and CDR2 FQGNSA. CDR3 size: 17 residues. CDR3 sequence: CASSTAGTSGSGETRYF. In DNA, the CDR3 is TGTGCCAGCAGCACAGCCGGGACTAGCGGGAGTGGAGAGACCCGGTACTTC.

A remark on this clone: The identical CDR3 is also encoded by other nucleotide sequences in the sample. CDR3 protein: CASSLGGQGYTF. The CDR3 DNA reads as TGTGCCAGCAGCTTGGGCGGACAAGGCTACACCTTC. J is TRBJ1-2 and V is TRBV5-6; possibly TRBD1 for D (5 bases). CDR1 is SGHDT, CDR2 YYEEEE, per germline. The CDR3 has 12 amino acids. V shed 0 bases and J shed 8 bases, with 8 bases lying between them.

CDR3 DNA sequence: TGTGCCAGCAGCGACGGGGACCCTGGATACAATGAGCAGTTCTTC. This sequence encodes CASSDGDPGYNEQFF. The V call is TRBV9, the J call TRBJ2-1; D may be TRBD1 or TRBD2 (5 bases each). CDR1 and CDR2 from the germline V gene are SGDLS and YYNGEE. The length of the CDR3 is 15 residues. V dropped 3 bases and J dropped 4 bases, with 14 bases sitting between them.

The rearrangement uses TRBV11-2 and TRBJ2-1, with D possibly matching TRBD2 (5 bases). The V gene lost 0 bases and the J gene lost 7 bases, with 16 bases spanning the gap. The germline V gene encodes CDR1 SGHAT and CDR2 FQNNGV. The CDR3 has 16 residues. The DNA of the CDR3 is TGTGCCAGCAGCTTAGACCCGGGATGGGGTTCAAATGAGCAGTTCTTC. This codes for CASSLDPGWGSNEQFF.

The chain employs TRBV7-9 and TRBJ2-7; 14 bases align to TRBD2. There are 18 residues in the CDR3. Germline values: CDR1 SEHNR, CDR2 FQNEAQ (reference sequence). After removal of 7 bases from V and 4 bases from J, the junction contained 15 bases not matched to a gene. The CDR3 sequence is CASTTLGGLAGAGYEQYF. The CDR3 DNA reads as TGTGCCAGCACCACCCTCGGGGGACTAGCGGGAGCAGGTTACGAGCAGTACTTC. The whole variable domain, remainder taken from reference TRBV7-9 and TRBJ2-7, is DTGVSQNPRHKITKRGQNVTFRCDPISEHNRLYWYRQTLGQGPEFLTYFQNEAQLEKSRLLSDRFSAERPKGSFSTLEIQRTEQGDSAMYLCASTTLGGLAGAGYEQYFGPGTRLTVT.

The rearrangement uses TRBV20-1 and TRBJ1-6; the D is unclear. Trimming removed 6 bases at V and 8 bases at J, with 8 bases between. This CDR3 has 11 residues. Germline V gene data show CDR1 as DFQATT and CDR2 as SNEGSKA (reference sequence). The CDR3, as DNA: TGCAGTGCGACGGAACATTCACCCCTCCACTTT. The encoded protein is CSATEHSPLHF.

The chain combines TRBV6-5 with TRBJ2-1; D is ambiguous. V lost 0 bases and J lost 8, with 11 bases in between. There are 14 residues in the CDR3. Germline values: CDR1 MNHEY, CDR2 SVGAGI. The CDR3 sequence: CASSYSFRLDEQFF. The DNA for the CDR3 is TGTGCCAGCAGTTACTCGTTCAGGCTTGATGAGCAGTTCTTC.

This clone was detected only once. Possible read error: a much larger clone is one base away. This sample includes further DNA sequences coding for the same CDR3. V usage is TRBV5-8 and J usage is TRBJ2-2; unclear D gene. Germline assignment: CDR1 SGHTS and CDR2 YDEGEE. The CDR3 is 12 residues long. Trimming pared 0 bases from V and 7 bases from J, leaving 4 bases between. The CDR3 region is CASSLDGGELFF. In DNA form, the CDR3 reads TGTGCCAGCAGCTTGGACGGCGGGGAGCTGTTTTTT.

V is TRBV15 and J is TRBJ2-5, with 8 bases fitting TRBD2. Per germline, CDR1 LNHNV and CDR2 YYDKDF (reference sequence). The CDR3 is 17 amino acids. V shed 0 bases, J shed 4 bases, and the junction held 10 bases outside the gene matches. CDR3 protein: CATSRDEGLAGRETQYF. The CDR3 bases are TGTGCCACCAGCAGAGATGAGGGGTTAGCGGGGAGAGAGACCCAGTACTTC.

V gene TRBV7-3 combines with J gene TRBJ2-3; TRBD2 matches 8 bases. J lost 4 bases, V lost 5 bases, and 5 bases had no gene match. CDR3 length: 14 amino acids. Germline V lookup: CDR1 SGHTA, CDR2 FQGTGA. CDR3 loop: CASSTRGGPDTQYF. The CDR3 DNA reads as TGTGCCAGCAGCACCCGGGGGGGCCCAGATACGCAGTATTTT.

In DNA form, the CDR3 reads TGTGCCAGCAGCTTCAGCAGAAGCACAGATACGCAGTATTTT. Protein: CASSFSRSTDTQYF. The chain joins TRBV11-2 to TRBJ2-3, with D uncertain. Trimming took off 3 bases at V and 0 bases at J, with 7 bases between the two ends. This CDR3 spans 14 amino acids. Germline V lookup: CDR1 SGHAT, CDR2 FQNNGV.

CDR3 bases: TGTGCCAGCAATATAGGGGCGAACACCGGGGAGCTGTTTTTT. Residues: CASNIGANTGELFF. The rearrangement uses TRBV6-6 and TRBJ2-2; possibly TRBD1 for D (5 bases). The V gene lost 7 bases and the J gene lost 0 bases, with 9 bases spanning the gap. The germline V gene encodes CDR1 MNHNY and CDR2 SVGAGI (reference sequence). CDR3 size: 14 residues.

The chain employs TRBV6-1 and TRBJ2-7; possible D gene TRBD2, 6 bases. The V and J ends lost 4 bases and 2 bases respectively, with 12 bases between them. The CDR3 totals 14 residues. CDR1 and CDR2 (germline): MNHNS, SASEGT. CDR3 protein: CASSVWRTTYEQYF. CDR3 nucleotides: TGTGCCAGCAGTGTCTGGCGGACTACCTACGAGCAGTACTTC.

The chain has TRBV6-4 and TRBJ2-1; 13 bases are shared with TRBD2. Germline CDR1 reads MRHNA; CDR2 reads SNTAGT. The CDR3 runs to 14 residues. With 6 bases clipped from V and 9 bases from J, the junction kept 5 bases outside the gene matches. The CDR3 bases are TGTGCCAGCAGCGGACTAGCGGGAGCTGCTGAGCAGTTCTTC. Encoded protein: CASSGLAGAAEQFF.

The chain uses TRBV2 and TRBJ2-5, with D possibly being TRBD1 (5 bases). Germline values: CDR1 SNHLY, CDR2 FYNNEI. The CDR3 totals 14 residues. V lost 1 base to trimming and J lost 1 base, with 7 bases between them. Here the CDR3 reads CASSEGQGQETQYF. DNA of the CDR3: TGTGCCAGCAGTGAAGGCCAGGGCCAAGAGACCCAGTACTTC.

This clone was counted between two and nine times. This rearrangement joins TRBV28 to TRBJ2-1, with D maybe TRBD2 (5 bases). V lost 11 bases, J lost 3 bases, and 11 bases lay in between. CDR3 length: 12 residues. Looked up from germline, CDR1 is MDHEN and CDR2 is SYDVKM. The CDR3 sequence is CAASGNYNEQFF. The CDR3 coding sequence is TGTGCCGCTTCCGGGAACTACAATGAGCAGTTCTTC.

This clone occurred once. The genes are TRBV6-1 and TRBJ2-7, with D possibly matching TRBD1 (6 bases). CDR3 length: 12 amino acids. Germline V gene lookup returns CDR1 MNHNS and CDR2 SASEGT. The CDR3 nucleotides read TGTGTCTCCTATACAGGGATCGGCGAGCAGTACTTC. It translates to CVSYTGIGEQYF.

J is TRBJ2-1 and V is TRBV19, with 7 nucleotides matching TRBD2. The CDR3 consists of 14 residues. Germline CDR1 and CDR2: LNHDA and SQIVND (reference sequence). Trimming cost V 7 bases and J 8 bases; bases outside gene matches: 11. DNA of the CDR3: TGTGCCAGTACCGAAATCGGACTAGTCCATGAGCAGTTCTTC. Protein: CASTEIGLVHEQFF.

On this clone itself: A junction boundary mismatches the germline segment, possibly from a read error. The chain couples TRBV13 to TRBJ2-7; 7 nucleotides line up with TRBD1. Germline V CDR1 and CDR2: PRHDT, FYEKMQ (reference sequence). The CDR3 is 14 residues long. CDR3 in amino acids: CASSLGQASYEQYF. In DNA, the CDR3 is TGTGCCAGCAGCCTAGGACAGGCCTCCTACGAGCAGTACTTC. Full variable domain (rest looked up from reference TRBV13 and TRBJ2-7): AAGVIQSPRHLIKEKRETATLKCYPIPRHDTVYWYQQGPGQDPQFLISFYEKMQSDKGSIPDRFSAQQFSDYHSELNMSSLELGDSALYFCASSLGQASYEQYFGPGTRLTVT.

The chain links TRBV4-1 to TRBJ2-7; 7 nucleotides match TRBD2. The trim removed 4 bases at V and 4 bases at J, leaving 7 bases unmatched. The CDR3 extends over 14 amino acids. Germline V CDR1 and CDR2: MGHRA, YSYEKL. The chain's CDR3 is CASSLREGRYEQYF. For the CDR3, the DNA is TGCGCCAGCAGCCTCAGGGAGGGTAGGTACGAGCAGTACTTC.

In this sample, this clone turned up a few times. J is TRBJ1-5 and V is TRBV28; tentative D call: TRBD1 (5 bases). Germline V CDR1 and CDR2: MDHEN, SYDVKM. The V end lost 4 bases, the J end lost 2 bases, and 15 bases lay between the germline ends. The CDR3 runs to 16 residues. In DNA, the CDR3 is TGTGCCAGCAGTTCCCCTGGGGGAGGCGGCAATCAGCCCCAGCATTTT. Residues: CASSSPGGGGNQPQHF.

This clone was counted once. This chain connects TRBV28 to TRBJ1-2; 8 bases are shared with TRBD1. This CDR3 region has 14 residues. V gave up 5 bases and J gave up 4 bases; unmatched junction bases: 6. Germline CDR1 is MDHEN and CDR2 is SYDVKM. The CDR3 DNA is TGTGCCAGCAGTGATCAGGGGGCGCTCTATGGCTACACCTTC. Amino acids: CASSDQGALYGYTF.

V gene TRBV14 combines with J gene TRBJ1-1, with TRBD1 matching over 9 bases. V shed 4 bases and J 1 base; nucleotides not matched to a gene: 4. The V gene's germline CDR1 is SGHDN and CDR2 FVKESK. The CDR3 has 15 residues. The CDR3: CASSRHRGPNTEAFF. As DNA, the CDR3 is TGTGCCAGCAGCCGCCACAGGGGGCCGAACACTGAAGCTTTCTTT.

The chain combines TRBV11-2 with TRBJ1-5; D call uncertain. The CDR3 spans 13 residues. V dropped 2 bases and J dropped 1 base, with 3 bases sitting between them. Germline V gene data show CDR1 as SGHAT and CDR2 as FQNNGV. In DNA, the CDR3 is TGTGCCAGCAGCTTAACGAGCAATCAGCCCCAGCATTTT. It is translated as CASSLTSNQPQHF.

The V call is TRBV19, the J call TRBJ1-1; D unclear. The V gene's germline CDR1 is LNHDA and CDR2 SQIVND (reference sequence). The V gene lost 2 bases and the J gene lost 0 bases, with 16 bases spanning the gap. The CDR3 extends over 17 amino acids. The CDR3 sequence: CASSIRAGWQMNTEAFF. Written as DNA, the CDR3 is TGTGCCAGTAGTATAAGGGCTGGGTGGCAGATGAACACTGAAGCTTTCTTT. The whole variable domain, filled in from reference TRBV19 and TRBJ1-1, reads DGGITQSPKYLFRKEGQNVTLSCEQNLNHDAMYWYRQDPGQGLRLIYYSQIVNDFQKGDIAEGYSVSREKKESFPLTVTSAQKNPTAFYLCASSIRAGWQMNTEAFFGQGTRLTVV.

The rearrangement uses TRBV7-9 and TRBJ2-5; D is possibly TRBD1 (5 bases). The V end lost 4 bases, the J end lost 5 bases, and 11 bases lay between the germline ends. The CDR3 covers 13 residues. Germline V CDR1 and CDR2: SEHNR, FQNEAQ (reference sequence). The CDR3 protein is CASSYQGTETQYF. As DNA, the CDR3 is TGTGCCAGCAGCTATCAGGGTACGGAGACCCAGTACTTC.

This chain uses TRBV19 with TRBJ1-1, with D tentatively TRBD1 (6 bases). The CDR3 extends over 15 amino acids. V lost 7 bases and J lost 7, with 22 bases in between. Germline lookup yields CDR1 LNHDA and CDR2 SQIVND (reference sequence). The DNA for the CDR3 is TGTGCCAGTACCAAATACCGAGGCCGAGGGGGTGAAGCTTTCTTT. Translating gives CASTKYRGRGGEAFF.

The chain recombines TRBV29-1 with TRBJ2-3, with D possibly TRBD1 on 6 matching bases. The CDR3 loop spans 16 amino acids. The germline gives CDR1 SQVTM, CDR2 ANQGSEA. The ends were cut back, 1 base at V and 3 bases at J, with 17 bases in the middle. The CDR3 protein is CSVEVGDRLWTDTQYF. The DNA for the CDR3 is TGCAGCGTTGAAGTTGGCGACAGGTTATGGACAGATACGCAGTATTTT.

This clone was detected once. This chain joins TRBV7-3 and TRBJ1-1; D ambiguous. Germline V gives CDR1 SGHTA, CDR2 FQGTGA. The CDR3 is made up of 16 amino acids. V lost 5 bases and J 1 base, leaving 17 bases between the germline ends. CDR3 protein: CASSESSVVANTEAFF. The CDR3, as DNA: TGTGCCAGCAGCGAATCCAGTGTCGTGGCGAACACTGAAGCTTTCTTT. Based on the CDR3 plus reference TRBV7-3 and TRBJ1-1, the full variable domain is GAGVSQTPSNKVTEKGKYVELRCDPISGHTALYWYRQSLGQGPEFLIYFQGTGAADDSGLPNDRFFAVRPEGSVSTLKIQRTERGDSAVYLCASSESSVVANTEAFFGQGTRLTVV.

The chain links TRBV2 to TRBJ2-1; 12 bases align to TRBD2. Per germline, CDR1 SNHLY and CDR2 FYNNEI. The CDR3 is 15 residues long. V gave up 7 bases and J gave up 2 bases; unmatched junction bases: 3. Written as DNA, the CDR3 is TGTGCCAGCACTGGACTAGCGGGACCCTACAATGAGCAGTTCTTC. It codes for CASTGLAGPYNEQFF. The full variable domain, rest sourced from reference TRBV2 and TRBJ2-1, is EPEVTQTPSHQVTQMGQEVILRCVPISNHLYFYWYRQILGQKVEFLVSFYNNEISEKSEIFDDQFSVERPDGSNFTLKIRSTKLEDSAMYFCASTGLAGPYNEQFFGPGTRLTVL.